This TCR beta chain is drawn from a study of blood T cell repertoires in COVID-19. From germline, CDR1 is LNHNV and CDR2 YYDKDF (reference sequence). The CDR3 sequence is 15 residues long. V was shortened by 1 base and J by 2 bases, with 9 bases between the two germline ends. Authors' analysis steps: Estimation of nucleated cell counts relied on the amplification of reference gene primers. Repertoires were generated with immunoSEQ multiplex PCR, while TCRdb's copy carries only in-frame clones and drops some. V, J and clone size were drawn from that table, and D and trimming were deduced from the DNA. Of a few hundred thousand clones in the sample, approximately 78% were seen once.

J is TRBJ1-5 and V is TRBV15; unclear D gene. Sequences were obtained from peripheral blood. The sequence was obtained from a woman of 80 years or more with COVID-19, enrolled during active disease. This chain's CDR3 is CATSRGPAGNQPQHF. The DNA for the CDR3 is TGTGCCACCAGCAGAGGGCCAGCGGGCAATCAGCCCCAGCATTTT.